Described below is a single T cell receptor beta chain sequence and its context. Its antigen remains unidentified. Per-base qualities were not stored, and no clone one base away is much larger. This record comes from a study of shared clonotypes between healthy human individuals (dated by TCRdb to 2020 to 2022). Background on the whole study: The cohort comprised two women and a few men aged 18 to 49 years. For each donor, CD4 naive and CD4 memory were each given three plates, CD8 naive was given two plates, and CD8 memory was given one plate. Between about 0.9 and 9 billion PBMCs per donor were obtained by leukapheresis. To estimate repertoire size and how much clonotype sharing occurs between individuals, the study deeply sequenced the blood TCR repertoires of five healthy adults. Libraries were prepared and TCR repertoires were sequenced by different laboratories using diverse techniques, in order to increase sequencing depth and limit assay-specific biases.

CD8 naive samples were CD45RO-negative cells positively selected for CCR7, giving a CD45RA+CCR7+ population that excluded TemRA cells. Donors were healthy HIV-negative adults with no recently reported acute infections or vaccinations. All donors were Caucasian adults living in Nashville, Tennessee, USA. Blood was obtained by leukapheresis, after which PBMCs were separated by Ficoll-Histopaque density gradient centrifugation and cryopreserved in liquid nitrogen vapor phase. Analytical flow cytometry was used to check the purity and quantity of every magnetically sorted T cell population. Each sorted fraction had its genomic DNA isolated and then quantified by UV absorbance on a Nanodrop 2000c. Broad study findings and their caveats: Rarefaction of sorted-subset datasets indicated incomplete sequencing despite the large sequencing depth. Compared with non-shared clonotypes, clonotypes shared by all four sorted-subset donors had higher generation probabilities. When a handful of donors were compared, the shared fraction of clonotypes was about 5.4% for naive CD4, 3.5% to 4% for naive CD8, 2.3% for memory CD4, and under 0.5% for memory CD8. Sampling was restricted to blood, and TCR repertoires in tissue are likely to differ from TCR repertoires in blood. Based on pairwise subsampling, the degree of clonotype sharing among donors was expected to be affected by sequencing depth. Naive subsets generally had larger estimated clonotype richness than memory subsets. The genetic and exposure-history diversity represented was limited by the small number of donors.

After removal of 0 bases from V and 2 bases from J, the junction retains 3 bases not matched to a gene. The CDR3 has 16 amino acids, counting the end cysteine and phenylalanine. Kept here is only the CDR3 DNA, which spans 48 bases and is read in frame from base 1. CDR1 and CDR2, looked up from the germline V gene, are SGDLS and YYNGEE. Using the deep immunoSEQ assay, multiplex PCR amplified TCR CDR3 regions from genomic DNA. Genomic DNA extracted from each cell subset was distributed evenly over all wells of several immunoSEQ 96-well plates, and each plate served as one replicate. For sorted subsets, roughly 200 ng of genomic DNA, equivalent to 30,000 or so T cell genomes, went into each replicate PCR. Purified libraries were measured with a Qubit 3.0 fluorometer, size-checked on a Bioanalyzer 2100, and measured again with the KAPA Library Quantification kit. Every immunoSEQ 96-well plate was sequenced on a dedicated single-read 150-cycle Illumina NextSeq 550 flow cell. The published analysis was carried out like this. Because only junctional sequences without quality scores were contained in the immunoSEQ output, filtering matching that applied to full-length reads could not be performed. Sequences were annotated with PyIR, a Python wrapper for IgBLAST v1.9, using IMGT germline references to assign V/J genes and CDR3. Reads were removed for weak V/J assignments (E-value above 1e-6), missing CDR3, stop codons, out-of-frame junctions, or ambiguous translated residues. V3J clonotypes were defined as sequences sharing an identical inferred V gene, J gene, and CDR3 amino acid sequence. To compute the percentage overlap between repertoires, the number of shared unique clonotypes was divided by the size of the smaller repertoire. RTK rarefaction, the Chao1 estimator, and Recon v2.1 estimates of unobserved clonotypes were used to assess repertoire richness. Generation probabilities were computed with OLGA for all TCRbeta clonotypes obtained by the gDNA method from a few donors. The table was pulled from immuneACCESS by TCRdb, which kept in-frame rearrangements only. Such tables lose some clones; where checked, under half of the loss comes from unresolved V genes, and the rest has no known cause. The DNA was the basis for D and trimming; V, J and clone size are from that table. A total of around 1.9 million clones appear in this sample, over 85% of them only once. About 1.6% of the sample lies in the top ten.

The sequence joins TRBV9 to TRBJ2-1; the junction holds 9 bases that match TRBD2. Sequencing used naive CD8+ T cells from PBMCs. The cell subset or site label on this specimen signifies: CD45RA+CCR7+. The sequence came from a man between 18 and 35 years old in good health. Some clones in this sample may be carry-over from other donors' samples. The DNA is TGTGCCAGCAGCGTAGACGCTAGCGGGGCCTACAATGAGCAGTTCTTC. It translates to CASSVDASGAYNEQFF. Beyond the CDR3, the reference TRBV9 and TRBJ2-1 genes provide the residues; the full variable domain reads: DSGVTQTPKHLITATGQRVTLRCSPRSGDLSVYWYQQSLDQGLQFLIQYYNGEERAKGNILERFSAQQFPDLHSELNLSSLELGDSALYFCASSVDASGAYNEQFFGPGTRLTVL.